This paragraph covers one TCR beta chain sequence. Its antigen is unknown. This CDR3 has 16 residues. The V and J ends lost 4 bases and 0 bases respectively, with 11 bases between them. Germline lookup yields CDR1 KGHDR and CDR2 SFDVKD. The sample comes from a study of CD8 T cells in Susac syndrome. Overall study results and limits: A relatively small number of individuals underwent TCR sequencing and HLA analysis.

The study sequenced TCR beta in blood CD8+ and CD4+ T cells. It was treatment-naive patients with stable or active relapsing-remitting disease who made up the multiple sclerosis controls. Random-hexamer reverse transcription was applied to about 0.45 to 1 ug RNA. Amplification of TCR beta CDR3 across 54 Vbeta and 13 Jbeta was performed with immunoSEQ multiplex PCR. Each CDR3 protein gets one entry after TCRdb re-called the immunoSEQ multiplex PCR reads with MiXCR. Of around 200,000 distinct CDR3 sequences in the sample, roughly 95% were seen once. This rearrangement joins TRBV24-1 to TRBJ2-2; D not certain. The receptor comes from a human donor with multiple sclerosis. The sequenced sample consisted of CD4+ T cells from PBMCs. Here the CDR3 DNA reads TGTGCCACCAGTGAAGGCGGACGGACGAACACCGGGGAGCTGTTTTTT. Protein: CATSEGGRTNTGELFF.